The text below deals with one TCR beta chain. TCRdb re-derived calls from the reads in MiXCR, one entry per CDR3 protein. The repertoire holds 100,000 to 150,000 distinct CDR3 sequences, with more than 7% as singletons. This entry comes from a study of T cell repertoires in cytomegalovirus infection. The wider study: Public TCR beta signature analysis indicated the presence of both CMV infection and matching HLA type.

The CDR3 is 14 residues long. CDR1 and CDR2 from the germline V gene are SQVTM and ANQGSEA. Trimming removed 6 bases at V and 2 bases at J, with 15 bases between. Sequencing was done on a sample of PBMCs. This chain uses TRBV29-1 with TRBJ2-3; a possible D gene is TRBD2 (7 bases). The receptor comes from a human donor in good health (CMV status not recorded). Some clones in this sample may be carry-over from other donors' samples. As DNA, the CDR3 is TGCAGCGTCGCAGGGGAGGGGAACACAGATACGCAGTATTTT. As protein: CSVAGEGNTDTQYF.